This T cell receptor (beta chain) was sequenced in a study of blood T cell repertoires in COVID-19. Study as a whole: PBMCs, B-cell-depleted T cells, or T cells provided the cDNA or gDNA that made up the material.

Trimming removed 6 bases from V and 1 base from J, with 10 bases in between. Per the germline V gene, CDR1 is MNHEY and CDR2 is SVGAGI. The CDR3 consists of 14 residues. In the original analysis: Scientists estimated how many nucleated cells there were by amplifying reference gene primers. Method: immunoSEQ multiplex PCR; TCRdb's copy keeps in-frame clones and lacks some. The DNA gave D and trimming, while V, J and clone size come from that table. The profile covers about 240,000 clones, with around 87% appearing a single time and under 9% taken by the ten largest. The source material was peripheral blood. The sequence derives from a woman between 65 and 79 years old with active or convalescent COVID-19. This chain joins TRBV6-5 and TRBJ1-5; tentative D call: TRBD1 (5 bases). The CDR3, as DNA: TGTGCCAGCAGGGCAGGGTTCAGCAATCAGCCCCAGCATTTT. Its translation: CASRAGFSNQPQHF.